This is a list of T cell receptor beta chains from one sample in a study of blood T cell repertoires in COVID-19. TCRdb keeps only in-frame clones here, not all; method: immunoSEQ multiplex PCR. The top ten clones hold 2% to 3% of a sample with about 150,000 clones, 80% to 90% of them seen once. The sequenced sample consisted of peripheral blood. The receptors shown here come from a woman aged 70 to 79 with acute or convalescent COVID-19. The CDR3 runs from the conserved cysteine through the conserved F or W. A D gene is named only where the DNA matches it firmly. A row's size may be missing; if present it is once, few, many or a size class.

D | size | J | V | length | DNA | CDR3
NA | NA | TRBJ2-1 | TRBV7-9 | 16 | TGTGCCAGCAGCTTAGTGCGGCTGAAGCCCTTCAATGAGCAGTTCTTC | CASSLVRLKPFNEQFF
NA | NA | TRBJ2-7 | TRBV4-3 | 16 | TGCGCCAGCAGCCAAGATGTAGGGACTTTCTCCTACGAGCAGTACTTC | CASSQDVGTFSYEQYF
TRBD1 | NA | TRBJ1-4 | TRBV5-5 | 16 | TGTGCCAGCACCTCTCCGCCGGGACAGCTAAATGAAAAACTGTTTTTT | CASTSPPGQLNEKLFF
NA | NA | TRBJ2-2 | TRBV11-2 | 15 | TGTGCCAGCAGCTTAACCGACAGCAACACCGGGGAGCTGTTTTTT | CASSLTDSNTGELFF
NA | NA | TRBJ1-4 | TRBV3-1/TRBV3-2 | 17 | TGTGCCAGCAGCCAAGATTGGCAGGGGCTCATGGATGAAAAACTGTTTTTT | CASSQDWQGLMDEKLFF
NA | NA | TRBJ2-1 | TRBV19 | 16 | TGTGCCAGCTCTCTGACCCCTGGCAGGGCGACGAATGAGCAGTTCTTC | CASSLTPGRATNEQFF
NA | NA | TRBJ2-1 | TRBV7-9 | 14 | TGTGCCAGCAGCTTGAACAGACCCTACAATGAGCAGTTCTTC | CASSLNRPYNEQFF
NA | NA | TRBJ2-5 | TRBV6-2/TRBV6-3 | 14 | TGTGCCAGCAGTTACTCGATGCCGGGGGAGACCCAGTACTTC | CASSYSMPGETQYF
NA | NA | TRBJ1-4 | TRBV5-1 | 15 | TGCGCCAGCAGCTTAACCGACAGGTTGAATGAAAAACTGTTTTTT | CASSLTDRLNEKLFF
NA | NA | TRBJ2-1 | TRBV4-1 | 14 | TGCGCCAGCAGCCAAGAACACAGGGCCAATGAGCAGTTCTTC | CASSQEHRANEQFF
TRBD2 | NA | TRBJ2-4 | TRBV3-1/TRBV3-2 | 17 | TGTGCCAGCAGCCAACCCGGGACTAGCGTGGCCAAAAACATTCAGTACTTC | CASSQPGTSVAKNIQYF
TRBD1 | NA | TRBJ1-5 | TRBV6-6 | 15 | TGTGCCAGCAGCCCAGACAGGGGGCGTTATCAGCCCCAGCATTTT | CASSPDRGRYQPQHF
TRBD1 | NA | TRBJ1-2 | TRBV24-1 | 15 | TGTGCCACCAGTGAAACGGGACAGGGGGCTCCGGGCTACACCTTC | CATSETGQGAPGYTF
TRBD1 | NA | TRBJ1-4 | TRBV7-8 | 15 | TGTGCCAGCAGCTTACAGGACAGGGCTAATGAAAAACTGTTTTTT | CASSLQDRANEKLFF
TRBD1 | NA | TRBJ1-4 | TRBV9 | 15 | TGTGCCAGCAGCGTAGAACGGACAGGGATTGAAAAACTGTTTTTT | CASSVERTGIEKLFF
NA | NA | TRBJ2-2 | TRBV10-3 | 16 | TGTGCCATCACCGCCGGGACAACAGCGAACACCGGGGAGCTGTTTTTT | CAITAGTTANTGELFF
NA | NA | TRBJ1-1 | TRBV5-1 | 13 | TGCGCCAGCAGCCCTGACTTGAACACTGAAGCTTTCTTT | CASSPDLNTEAFF
NA | once | TRBJ2-6 | TRBV11-2 | 14 | TGTGCCAGCTCCGGGGGCTCTGGGGCCAACGTCCTGACTTTC | CASSGGSGANVLTF
TRBD1 | NA | TRBJ1-2 | TRBV9 | 18 | TGTGCCAGCAGCGTAGGTGGAGGGCGATTGACAGGGGGCGAAGGCTACACCTTC | CASSVGGGRLTGGEGYTF
NA | once | TRBJ1-3 | TRBV6-5 | 15 | TGTGCCAGCAGTTACTCGACCTCGGGGGGAAACACCATATATTTT | CASSYSTSGGNTIYF
NA | NA | TRBJ2-5 | TRBV15 | 15 | TGTGCCACCAGCAGAGATCTATCTGAGGGAGAGACCCAGTACTTC | CATSRDLSEGETQYF
NA | NA | TRBJ2-7 | TRBV27 | 14 | TGTGCCAGCAGTTTATACAGTGCTCGCTACGAGCAGTACTTC | CASSLYSARYEQYF
NA | NA | TRBJ2-1 | TRBV7-3 | 14 | TGTGCCAGCAGCTTAAAGGGGCCTATGCATGAGCAGTTCTTC | CASSLKGPMHEQFF
NA | NA | TRBJ1-1 | TRBV5-1 | 13 | TGCGCCAGCAGAGGACAGTTTAACACTGAAGCTTTCTTT | CASRGQFNTEAFF
TRBD1 | many | TRBJ2-5 | TRBV7-9 | 16 | TGTGCCAGCACCACGCGGGGACAGGGGGCGAGGGAGACCCAGTACTTC | CASTTRGQGARETQYF
TRBD1 | NA | TRBJ1-5 | TRBV2 | 14 | TGTGCCAGCGTCCTTGGGACAGGGAGACAGCCCCAGCATTTT | CASVLGTGRQPQHF
TRBD1 | NA | TRBJ1-2 | TRBV12-3/TRBV12-4 | 13 | TGTGCCATCGCGACAGGGACCAACTATGGCTACACCTTC | CAIATGTNYGYTF
NA | NA | TRBJ2-5 | TRBV28 | 14 | TGTGCCAGCAGAGGGGGGGCCGGTCGGGAGACCCAGTACTTC | CASRGGAGRETQYF
NA | NA | TRBJ1-2 | TRBV5-1 | 15 | TGCGCCAGCAGCCGTAACCCCCTTGGCGGTGGTGGCTACACCTTC | CASSRNPLGGGGYTF
NA | NA | TRBJ1-1 | TRBV29-1 | 12 | TGCAGCGTTGACGGGCAGGGCACTGAAGCTTTCTTT | CSVDGQGTEAFF
TRBD2 | NA | TRBJ2-3 | TRBV4-2 | 16 | TGTGCCAGCAGCCAAGTAACTAGCGGAAGCACAGATACGCAGTATTTT | CASSQVTSGSTDTQYF
NA | NA | TRBJ2-1 | TRBV20-1 | 11 | TGCAGTGCCACACGAACGGGGGAGCAGTTCTTC | CSATRTGEQFF
TRBD2 | NA | TRBJ2-5 | TRBV7-2 | 16 | TGTGCCAGCAGCTTTAGCCGAAGCGGGGGGGCACAGACCCAGTACTTC | CASSFSRSGGAQTQYF
NA | NA | TRBJ2-1 | TRBV7-2 | 15 | TGTGCCAGCAGGGACGCCGGGGGCTCCTACAATGAGCAGTTCTTC | CASRDAGGSYNEQFF
TRBD1 | NA | TRBJ2-2 | TRBV5-1 | 13 | TGCGCCAGCAGGACAGGGAGCACCGGGGAGCTGTTTTTT | CASRTGSTGELFF
NA | NA | TRBJ2-1 | TRBV29-1 | 12 | TGCAGCACCGGGACATTCTACAATGAGCAGTTCTTC | CSTGTFYNEQFF
TRBD1 | NA | TRBJ1-2 | TRBV5-4 | 16 | TGTGCCAGCAGTCCCTCGGGACAGATGATTAACTATGGCTACACCTTC | CASSPSGQMINYGYTF
TRBD1 | NA | TRBJ1-6 | TRBV19 | 14 | TGTGCCAGTAGGAGACAGGGGGAAGATTCACCCCTCCACTTT | CASRRQGEDSPLHF
NA | NA | TRBJ1-2 | TRBV10-3 | 13 | TGTGCCATCGCGGAGCGGGGGGAATATGGCTACACCTTC | CAIAERGEYGYTF
NA | NA | TRBJ1-6 | TRBV2 | 14 | TGTGCCAGCAGGGAGGCCCTTTATGGTTCACCCCTCCACTTT | CASREALYGSPLHF